Here is one T cell receptor (beta chain) with its context. Methods used by the authors: Reference gene primer amplification gave nucleated cell count estimates. Sequenced by immunoSEQ multiplex PCR; TCRdb stores in-frame clones only, minus some. The V and J calls and the clone size are those of that table, but D and trimming were determined from the DNA. Of around 250,000 clones listed, roughly 86% are singletons. Which cohort a participant joined came from the clinical history participants gave. These data are taken from a study of blood T cell repertoires in COVID-19. Across the whole study: From T cells, B-cell-depleted T cells, or PBMCs came the material, which was cDNA or gDNA.

CDR3 length: 14 residues. Trimming at V came to 2 bases and at J to 8 bases, leaving 6 bases not matched to a gene. The germline CDR1 and CDR2 sequences are LNHDA and SQIVND (reference sequence). Sequenced input: PBMCs or T cells enriched from blood (not recorded which). The chain employs TRBV19 and TRBJ2-1; 7 bases are shared with TRBD2. The clonotype comes from a woman in her 50s who had recovered from COVID-19. CDR3 sequence: CASSIMGLWDEQFF. The CDR3 nucleotides read TGTGCCAGTAGTATAATGGGACTATGGGATGAGCAGTTCTTC.